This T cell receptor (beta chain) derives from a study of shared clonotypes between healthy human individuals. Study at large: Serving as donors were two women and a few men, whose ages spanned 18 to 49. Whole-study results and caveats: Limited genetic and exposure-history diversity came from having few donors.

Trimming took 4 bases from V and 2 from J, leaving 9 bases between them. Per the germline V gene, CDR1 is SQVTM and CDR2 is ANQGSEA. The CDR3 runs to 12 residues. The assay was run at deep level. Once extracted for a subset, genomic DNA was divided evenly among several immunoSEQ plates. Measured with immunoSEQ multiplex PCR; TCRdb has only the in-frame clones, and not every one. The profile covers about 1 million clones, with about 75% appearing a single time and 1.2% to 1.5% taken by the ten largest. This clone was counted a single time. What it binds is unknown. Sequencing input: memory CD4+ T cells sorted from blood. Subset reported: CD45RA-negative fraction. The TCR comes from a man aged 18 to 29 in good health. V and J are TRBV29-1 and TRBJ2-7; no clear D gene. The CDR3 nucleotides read TGCAGCGTTGCATTCAGCGCCTACGAGCAGTACTTC. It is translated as CSVAFSAYEQYF.